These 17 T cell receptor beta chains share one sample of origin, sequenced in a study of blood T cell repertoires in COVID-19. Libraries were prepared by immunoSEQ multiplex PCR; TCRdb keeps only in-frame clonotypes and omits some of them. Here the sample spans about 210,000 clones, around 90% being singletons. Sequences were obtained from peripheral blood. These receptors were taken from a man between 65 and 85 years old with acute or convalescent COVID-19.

The CDR3 sequence: CASSASGGYSNQPQHF. DNA for the CDR3: TGTGCCAGCAGCGCGTCGGGGGGTTATAGCAATCAGCCCCAGCATTTT. The V and J genes are TRBV5-5 and TRBJ1-5, with D possibly being TRBD1 (5 bases). V gave up 4 bases and J gave up 0 bases, with 14 bases separating them. Germline CDR1 and CDR2: SGHKS and YYEKEE (reference sequence). This CDR3 contains 16 residues. The whole variable domain, remainder taken from reference TRBV5-5 and TRBJ1-5, is DAGVTQSPTHLIKTRGQQVTLRCSPISGHKSVSWYQQVLGQGPQFIFQYYEKEERGRGNFPDRFSARQFPNYSSELNVNALLLGDSALYLCASSASGGYSNQPQHFGDGTRLSIL.

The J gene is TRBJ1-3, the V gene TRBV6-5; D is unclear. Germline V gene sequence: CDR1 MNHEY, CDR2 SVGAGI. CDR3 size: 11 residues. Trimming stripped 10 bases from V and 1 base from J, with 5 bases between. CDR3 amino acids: CATHSGNTIYF. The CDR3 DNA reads TGTGCCACCCATTCTGGAAACACCATATATTTT.

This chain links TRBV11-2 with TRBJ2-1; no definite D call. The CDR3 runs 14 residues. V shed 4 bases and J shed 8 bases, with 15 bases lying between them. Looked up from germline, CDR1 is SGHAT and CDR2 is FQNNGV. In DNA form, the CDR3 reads TGTGCCAGCAGCTCCCGGCCCGGGTCGGATGAGCAGTTCTTC. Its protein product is CASSSRPGSDEQFF.

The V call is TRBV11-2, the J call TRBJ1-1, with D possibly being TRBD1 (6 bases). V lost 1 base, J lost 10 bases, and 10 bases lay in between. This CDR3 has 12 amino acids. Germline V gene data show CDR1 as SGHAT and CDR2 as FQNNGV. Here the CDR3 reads CASSLGRGLAFF. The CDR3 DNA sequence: TGTGCCAGCAGCTTAGGCAGGGGCCTAGCTTTCTTT.

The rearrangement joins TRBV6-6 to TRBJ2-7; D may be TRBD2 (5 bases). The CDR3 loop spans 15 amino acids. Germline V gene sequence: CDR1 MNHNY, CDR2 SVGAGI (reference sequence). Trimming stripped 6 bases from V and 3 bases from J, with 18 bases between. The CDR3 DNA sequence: TGTGCCAGCAGCCTTCAAGACGGGGTGGGCTACGAGCAGTACTTC. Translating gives CASSLQDGVGYEQYF.

The CDR3 coding sequence is TGTGCCAGCAGCCAAGTCGGAGGGCAATACACCGGGGAGCTGTTTTTT. Amino acid sequence: CASSQVGGQYTGELFF. The V and J genes are TRBV14 and TRBJ2-2, with D possibly TRBD2 on 6 matching bases. V lost 1 base and J 3 bases, leaving 12 bases between the germline ends. CDR1 is SGHDN, CDR2 FVKESK, per germline. The CDR3 contains 16 residues.

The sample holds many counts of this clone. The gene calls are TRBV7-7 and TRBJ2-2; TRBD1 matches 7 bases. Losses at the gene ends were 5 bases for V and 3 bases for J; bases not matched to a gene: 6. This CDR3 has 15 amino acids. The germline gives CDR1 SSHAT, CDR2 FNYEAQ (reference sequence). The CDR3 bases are TGTGCCAGCAGCCCAGACAGGGCGGACACCGGGGAGCTGTTTTTT. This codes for CASSPDRADTGELFF.

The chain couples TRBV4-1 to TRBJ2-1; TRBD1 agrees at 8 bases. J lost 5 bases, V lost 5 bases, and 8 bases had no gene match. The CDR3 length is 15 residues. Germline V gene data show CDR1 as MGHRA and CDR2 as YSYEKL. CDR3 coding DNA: TGCGCCAGCAGCTCAAGAAGGGACAGGAACAATGAGCAGTTCTTC. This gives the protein CASSSRRDRNNEQFF.

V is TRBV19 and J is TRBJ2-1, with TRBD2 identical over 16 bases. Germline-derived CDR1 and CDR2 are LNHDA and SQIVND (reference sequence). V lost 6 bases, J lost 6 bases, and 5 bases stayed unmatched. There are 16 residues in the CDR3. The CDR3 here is CASRRGTSGRGNEQFF. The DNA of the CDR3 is TGTGCCAGTAGACGAGGGACTAGCGGGAGGGGCAATGAGCAGTTCTTC.

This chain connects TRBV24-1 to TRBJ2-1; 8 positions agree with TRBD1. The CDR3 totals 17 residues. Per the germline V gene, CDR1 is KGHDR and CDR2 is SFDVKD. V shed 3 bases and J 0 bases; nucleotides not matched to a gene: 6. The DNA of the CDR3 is TGTGCCACCAGTGATGCGCTGACAGGGGTCTCCTACAATGAGCAGTTCTTC. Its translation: CATSDALTGVSYNEQFF.

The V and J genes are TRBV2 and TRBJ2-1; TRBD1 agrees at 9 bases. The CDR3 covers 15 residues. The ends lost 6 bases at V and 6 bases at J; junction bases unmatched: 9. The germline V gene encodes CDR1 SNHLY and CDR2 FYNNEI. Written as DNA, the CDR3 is TGTGCCAGCAGGACGGGACAGGGTATGGTCAATGAGCAGTTCTTC. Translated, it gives CASRTGQGMVNEQFF.

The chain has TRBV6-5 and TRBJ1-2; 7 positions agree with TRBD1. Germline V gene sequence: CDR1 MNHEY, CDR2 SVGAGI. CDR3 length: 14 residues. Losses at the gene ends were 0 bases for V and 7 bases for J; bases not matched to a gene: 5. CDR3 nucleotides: TGTGCCAGCAGTTACTCAGGGGGCGCAGCTGGCTACACCTTC. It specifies CASSYSGGAAGYTF.

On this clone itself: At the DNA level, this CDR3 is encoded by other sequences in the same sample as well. Written as DNA, the CDR3 is TGTGCCAGCAGCTTTTTGAGGAACACTGAAGCTTTCTTT. This encodes CASSFLRNTEAFF. V and J are TRBV7-3 and TRBJ1-1; no clear D. CDR3 length equals 13 residues. From germline, CDR1 is SGHTA and CDR2 FQGTGA. Trimming shortened V by 3 bases and J by 1 base, and 6 bases separated the two germline ends.

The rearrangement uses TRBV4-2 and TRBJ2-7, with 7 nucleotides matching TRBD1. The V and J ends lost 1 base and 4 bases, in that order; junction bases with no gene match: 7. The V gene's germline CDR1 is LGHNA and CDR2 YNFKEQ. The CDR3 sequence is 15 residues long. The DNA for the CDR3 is TGTGCCAGCAGCCAAGCGGGACAGCAGACATACGAGCAGTACTTC. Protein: CASSQAGQQTYEQYF.

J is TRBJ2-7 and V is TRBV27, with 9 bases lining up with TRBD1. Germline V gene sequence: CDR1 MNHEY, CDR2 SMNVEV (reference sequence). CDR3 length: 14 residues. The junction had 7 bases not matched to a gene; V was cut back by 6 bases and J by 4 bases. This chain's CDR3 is CASSYRGRLYEQYF. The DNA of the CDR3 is TGTGCCAGCAGCTACAGGGGGCGCTTGTACGAGCAGTACTTC.

CDR3 sequence reads: CASSLASGEETQYF. The CDR3 DNA reads TGTGCCAGCAGCTTAGCTTCCGGTGAGGAGACCCAGTACTTC. The V call is TRBV7-6, the J call TRBJ2-5; D is ambiguous. Trimming shortened V by 0 bases and J by 5 bases, and 10 bases separated the two germline ends. CDR3 size: 14 residues. Germline V gives CDR1 SGHVS, CDR2 FNYEAQ.

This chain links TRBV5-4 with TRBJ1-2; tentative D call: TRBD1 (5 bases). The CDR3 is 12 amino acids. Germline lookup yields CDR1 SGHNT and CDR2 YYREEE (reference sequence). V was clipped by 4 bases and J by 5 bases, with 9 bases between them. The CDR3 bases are TGTGCCAGCAGCGCCGACAGTTATGGCTACACCTTC. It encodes CASSADSYGYTF. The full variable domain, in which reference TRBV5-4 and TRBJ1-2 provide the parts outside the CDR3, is ETGVTQSPTHLIKTRGQQVTLRCSSQSGHNTVSWYQQALGQGPQFIFQYYREEENGRGNFPPRFSGLQFPNYSSELNVNALELDDSALYLCASSADSYGYTFGSGTRLTVV.